Presented here are 20 T cell receptor beta chains from one specimen sequenced in a study of T cell changes during pregnancy in multiple sclerosis. The assay was immunoSEQ multiplex PCR, and TCRdb's table has in-frame clones only and misses some. The sample lists 85,000 to 120,000 clones, roughly nine tenths occurring once. This specimen consisted of peripheral blood, obtained before pregnancy. These receptors originate from a female donor with multiple sclerosis, enrolled in a pregnancy study.

This chain joins TRBV5-4 and TRBJ2-3; D possibly corresponds to TRBD1 (5 bases). The germline V gene encodes CDR1 SGHNT and CDR2 YYREEE (reference sequence). Trimming removed 2 bases from V and 4 bases from J, with 8 bases in between. The CDR3 totals 13 residues. The DNA for the CDR3 is TGTGCCAGCAGCTTAGAAGGGGCAGATACGCAGTATTTT. This gives the protein CASSLEGADTQYF. The full variable domain, its missing parts supplied by reference TRBV5-4 and TRBJ2-3, is ETGVTQSPTHLIKTRGQQVTLRCSSQSGHNTVSWYQQALGQGPQFIFQYYREEENGRGNFPPRFSGLQFPNYSSELNVNALELDDSALYLCASSLEGADTQYFGPGTRLTVL.

V and J are TRBV6-5 and TRBJ2-7, with a tentative D call TRBD1 (5 bases). Germline V gene data show CDR1 as MNHEY and CDR2 as SVGAGI. The germline V and J ends were trimmed by 6 bases and 5 bases, with 14 bases remaining between them. The CDR3 is 13 residues long. CDR3 amino acids: CASSFIQGNEQYF. The DNA for the CDR3 is TGTGCCAGCAGCTTTATTCAGGGAAACGAGCAGTACTTC.

The chain employs TRBV9 and TRBJ1-4, with 7 bases identical to TRBD1. Germline V gives CDR1 SGDLS, CDR2 YYNGEE. This CDR3 region has 15 residues. After removal of 4 bases from V and 5 bases from J, the junction contained 8 bases not matched to a gene. Here the CDR3 DNA reads TGTGCCAGCAGCCCCCCCGGGACAGAGAATGAAAAACTGTTTTTT. This codes for CASSPPGTENEKLFF.

The chain uses TRBV5-8 and TRBJ2-1; 13 bases map to TRBD2. The CDR3 runs 15 residues. The J segment lost 6 bases and the V segment lost 1 base, leaving 1 base of the junction unmatched. CDR1 is SGHTS and CDR2 is YDEGEE in the germline V gene. The CDR3 DNA reads TGTGCCAGCAGCTTGAGACTAGCGGGAGGCAATGAGCAGTTCTTC. Encoded protein: CASSLRLAGGNEQFF.

The CDR3 coding sequence is TGTGCCAGCAGCTTAAACCCCCCCGGCGGGGGGGTCAAAGAGACCCAGTACTTC. Amino acid sequence: CASSLNPPGGGVKETQYF. The gene calls are TRBV7-3 and TRBJ2-5, with 9 bases fitting TRBD2. Trimming at V came to 1 base and at J to 3 bases, leaving 12 bases not matched to a gene. The CDR3 sequence is 18 residues long. Germline V CDR1 and CDR2: SGHTA, FQGTGA.

J is TRBJ1-5 and V is TRBV16; unclear D gene. CDR1 and CDR2 (germline): KGHSY, FQNENV. This CDR3 region has 14 residues. The V and J ends lost 0 bases and 2 bases respectively, with 5 bases between them. CDR3 coding DNA: TGTGCCAGCAGCCAATCGCGGGGCAATCAGCCCCAGCATTTT. Protein product: CASSQSRGNQPQHF.

V usage is TRBV15 and J usage is TRBJ2-2; TRBD2 matches at 9 bases. Trimming removed 3 bases from V and 6 bases from J; junction bases left unmatched: 5. Germline V gene lookup returns CDR1 LNHNV and CDR2 YYDKDF (reference sequence). CDR3 length: 15 residues. CDR3 DNA: TGTGCCACCAGCAGCGCGGGACTAGCTTCCGGGGAGCTGTTTTTT. As protein: CATSSAGLASGELFF.

This chain connects TRBV25-1 to TRBJ2-7; perhaps TRBD1 as D (7 bases). The CDR3 has 15 residues. Trimming pared 1 base from V and 1 base from J, leaving 11 bases between. Germline assignment: CDR1 MGHDK and CDR2 SYGVNS. The CDR3, as DNA: TGTGCCAGCAGTGAATGGGCAGGGGGGTCCTACGAGCAGTACTTC. Encoded protein: CASSEWAGGSYEQYF.

This chain joins TRBV5-1 and TRBJ2-1, with 12 bases fitting TRBD2. The CDR3 has 15 amino acids. V lost 4 bases and J lost 3; bases outside the gene matches: 2. CDR1 is SGHRS, CDR2 YFSETQ, per germline. CDR3 sequence reads: CASSETSGGYNEQFF. The CDR3 DNA sequence: TGCGCCAGCAGCGAGACTAGCGGGGGCTACAATGAGCAGTTCTTC. Full variable domain (missing parts from reference TRBV5-1 and TRBJ2-1): KAGVTQTPRYLIKTRGQQVTLSCSPISGHRSVSWYQQTPGQGLQFLFEYFSETQRNKGNFPGRFSGRQFSNSRSEMNVSTLELGDSALYLCASSETSGGYNEQFFGPGTRLTVL.

The chain recombines TRBV18 with TRBJ2-1; D is undetermined. The CDR3 is made up of 16 amino acids. CDR1 is KGHSH and CDR2 is LQKENI in the germline V gene. V dropped 8 bases and J dropped 0 bases, with 17 bases sitting between them. CDR3 residues: CASTNQAWSSYNEQFF. The CDR3 coding sequence is TGTGCCAGCACAAATCAAGCGTGGAGCTCCTACAATGAGCAGTTCTTC. The complete variable domain, with remaining parts taken from reference TRBV18 and TRBJ2-1, reads NAGVMQNPRHLVRRRGQEARLRCSPMKGHSHVYWYRQLPEEGLKFMVYLQKENIIDESGMPKERFSAEFPKEGPSILRIQQVVRGDSAAYFCASTNQAWSSYNEQFFGPGTRLTVL.

The chain is built from TRBV2 and TRBJ1-2; 10 bases match TRBD1. This CDR3 is built from 13 residues. The germline CDR1 and CDR2 sequences are SNHLY and FYNNEI. Losses at the gene ends were 6 bases for V and 8 bases for J; bases not matched to a gene: 6. CDR3: CASSDRGRGGYTF. The CDR3 DNA reads TGTGCCAGCAGCGACAGGGGGCGGGGAGGCTACACCTTC.

The chain couples TRBV28 to TRBJ2-5, with 7 positions matching TRBD1. CDR1 MDHEN and CDR2 SYDVKM come from the germline V gene. V shed 5 bases and J 5 bases; nucleotides not matched to a gene: 5. This CDR3 has 13 residues. In DNA form, the CDR3 reads TGTGCCAGCAGTGACAGGGTCCCCGAGACCCAGTACTTC. Its translation: CASSDRVPETQYF.

The chain couples TRBV2 to TRBJ2-3, with D hard to call. Germline V gives CDR1 SNHLY, CDR2 FYNNEI. The CDR3 runs to 12 residues. Trimming removed 2 bases from V and 4 bases from J, with 4 bases in between. For the CDR3, the DNA is TGTGCCAGCAGTGAAAGCCCAGATACGCAGTATTTT. Translating gives CASSESPDTQYF.

The chain recombines TRBV11-2 with TRBJ2-3; D gene ambiguous. Per the germline V gene, CDR1 is SGHAT and CDR2 is FQNNGV. V was clipped by 0 bases and J by 1 base, with 2 bases between them. The CDR3 is made up of 13 amino acids. CDR3 DNA: TGTGCCAGCAGCTTAGACGGCACAGATACGCAGTATTTT. As protein: CASSLDGTDTQYF. The full variable domain, with the rest looked up from reference TRBV11-2 and TRBJ2-3, is EAGVAQSPRYKIIEKRQSVAFWCNPISGHATLYWYQQILGQGPKLLIQFQNNGVVDDSQLPKDRFSAERLKGVDSTLKIQPAKLEDSAVYLCASSLDGTDTQYFGPGTRLTVL.

This sequence joins TRBV7-2 and TRBJ2-1, with a weak D call TRBD1 (5 bases). Per the germline V gene, CDR1 is SGHTA and CDR2 is FQGNSA. Trimming shortened V by 1 base and J by 1 base, and 8 bases separated the two germline ends. The CDR3 sequence is 15 residues long. Written as DNA, the CDR3 is TGTGCCAGCAGCTTAGGACAGCTATCCTACAATGAGCAGTTCTTC. It translates to CASSLGQLSYNEQFF.

The rearrangement joins TRBV5-4 to TRBJ2-5; 8 positions match TRBD1. The V and J ends lost 4 bases and 3 bases, in that order; junction bases with no gene match: 5. The CDR3 consists of 14 residues. CDR1 and CDR2 (germline): SGHNT, YYREEE (reference sequence). CDR3 sequence: CASSVRTGKETQYF. In nucleotides, the CDR3 is TGTGCCAGCAGCGTCAGGACAGGGAAAGAGACCCAGTACTTC.

This clone was seen a single time. The chain links TRBV2 to TRBJ2-5, with 7 bases lining up with TRBD2. Germline V CDR1 and CDR2: SNHLY, FYNNEI. After removal of 7 bases from V and 2 bases from J, the junction contained 7 bases not matched to a gene. The CDR3 covers 14 residues. Here the CDR3 reads CASKSSGTQETQYF. The CDR3 nucleotides are TGTGCCAGCAAATCTAGCGGTACTCAAGAGACCCAGTACTTC. Full variable domain (missing parts from reference TRBV2 and TRBJ2-5): EPEVTQTPSHQVTQMGQEVILRCVPISNHLYFYWYRQILGQKVEFLVSFYNNEISEKSEIFDDQFSVERPDGSNFTLKIRSTKLEDSAMYFCASKSSGTQETQYFGPGTRLLVL.

This clone has only one observation. In DNA form, the CDR3 reads TGTGCCAGCAGCGGGGGGACACTCTACAACACTGAAGCTTTCTTT. It translates to CASSGGTLYNTEAFF. V usage is TRBV9 and J usage is TRBJ1-1, with D possibly TRBD1 on 6 matching bases. There are 15 residues in the CDR3. Germline V lookup: CDR1 SGDLS, CDR2 YYNGEE. Trimming took off 3 bases at V and 2 bases at J, with 14 bases between the two ends. The variable domain in full, completed from reference TRBV9 and TRBJ1-1, reads DSGVTQTPKHLITATGQRVTLRCSPRSGDLSVYWYQQSLDQGLQFLIQYYNGEERAKGNILERFSAQQFPDLHSELNLSSLELGDSALYFCASSGGTLYNTEAFFGQGTRLTVV.

J is TRBJ2-1 and V is TRBV7-8; TRBD2 matches at 9 bases. Germline trimming cut 6 bases from V and 2 bases from J; bases unmatched to any gene: 5. Looked up from germline, CDR1 is SGHVS and CDR2 is FQNEAQ. CDR3 length: 15 residues. Here the CDR3 DNA reads TGTGCCAGCAGTCCGACTAGCGGCACCTACAATGAGCAGTTCTTC. Its protein is CASSPTSGTYNEQFF.

The chain links TRBV28 to TRBJ1-2; a possible D gene is TRBD1 (5 bases). Looked up from germline, CDR1 is MDHEN and CDR2 is SYDVKM. The CDR3 contains 16 residues. The V end was cut by 1 base, the J end by 4 bases, with 16 bases between. For the CDR3, the DNA is TGTGCCAGCAGTTTATCTGCAGGGATGTTGGGCTATGGCTACACCTTC. Its protein is CASSLSAGMLGYGYTF.